One TCR beta chain is described in this entry. Antigen specificity is unknown. This specimen comes from a study of radiotherapy plus CTLA-4 blockade in lung cancer. Study results and caveats: There was expansion of tumor-derived TCR clones in blood after radiotherapy plus ipilimumab.

Profiled with immunoSEQ multiplex PCR; TCRdb holds only in-frame clones, not every one. The sample yields approximately 99,000 clones, 85% to 90% seen once. Trimming removed 4 bases from V and 1 base from J, with 4 bases in between. Per germline, CDR1 SGHAT and CDR2 FQDESV (reference sequence). The CDR3 is 12 residues long. Focal radiation and CTLA-4 blockade (ipilimumab) were tested in chemo-refractory metastatic non-small-cell lung cancer patients. The sample was peripheral blood, taken from a patient treated with radiotherapy plus ipilimumab. The source of this sequence is a human donor with non-small cell lung cancer that progressed on radiotherapy plus ipilimumab. The chain employs TRBV11-1 and TRBJ1-1; no firm D call. The CDR3 sequence is CASSSSNTEAFF. The CDR3 nucleotides are TGTGCCAGCAGCTCGTCGAACACTGAAGCTTTCTTT.